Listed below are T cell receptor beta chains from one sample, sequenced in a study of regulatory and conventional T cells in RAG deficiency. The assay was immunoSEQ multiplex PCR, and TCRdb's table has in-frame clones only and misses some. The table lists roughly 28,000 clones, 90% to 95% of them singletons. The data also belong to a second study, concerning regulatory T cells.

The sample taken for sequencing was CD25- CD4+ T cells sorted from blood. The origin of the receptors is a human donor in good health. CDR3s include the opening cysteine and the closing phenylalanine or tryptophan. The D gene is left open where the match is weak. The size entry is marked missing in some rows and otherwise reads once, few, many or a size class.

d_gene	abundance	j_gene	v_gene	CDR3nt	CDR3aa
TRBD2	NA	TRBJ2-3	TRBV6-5	TGTGCCAGCAGTTACCGCGCGGGGGGGCAAGATACGCAGTATTTT	CASSYRAGGQDTQYF
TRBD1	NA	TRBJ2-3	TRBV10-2	TGCGCCAGCAGCCTGACAGGGGGCACAGATACGCAGTATTTT	CASSLTGGTDTQYF
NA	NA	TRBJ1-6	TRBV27	TGTGCCAGCAGCCCCGGGATCCTCCATAATTCACCCCTCCACTTT	CASSPGILHNSPLHF
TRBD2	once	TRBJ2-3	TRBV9	TGTGCCAGCAGCGTAGGTGGTAGCGGGGGGACAGATACGCAGTATTTT	CASSVGGSGGTDTQYF
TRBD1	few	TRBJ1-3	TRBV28	TGTGCCAGCGGGGGACAGGGGGCGCGGCGAAACACCATATATTTT	CASGGQGARRNTIYF
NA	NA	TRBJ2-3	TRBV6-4	TGTGCCAGCAGGAGCGGGGATACGCAGTATTTT	CASRSGDTQYF
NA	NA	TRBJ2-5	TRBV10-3	TGTGCCATCAGTGATGCTCAGGGGGGAGAGACCCAGTACTTC	CAISDAQGGETQYF
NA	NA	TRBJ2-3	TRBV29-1	TGCAGCGTTGCCTCATTCGGGACAGATACGCAGTATTTT	CSVASFGTDTQYF
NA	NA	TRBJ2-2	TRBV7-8	TGTGCCAGCAGCTTACAGAGGGACACCTTAACGAACACCGGGGAGCTGTTTTTT	CASSLQRDTLTNTGELFF
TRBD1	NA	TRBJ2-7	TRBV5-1	TGCGCCAGCAGCTTGGGGGACAGGGTTCCTGGGGAGCAGTACTTC	CASSLGDRVPGEQYF
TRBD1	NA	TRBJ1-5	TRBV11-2	TGTGCCAGCAGCGCCCGGACAGGGGGCAATCAGCCCCAGCATTTT	CASSARTGGNQPQHF
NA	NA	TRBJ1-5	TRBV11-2	TGTGCCAGCAGCTTCACGGGCAATCAGCCCCAGCATTTT	CASSFTGNQPQHF
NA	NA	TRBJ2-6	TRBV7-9	TGTGCCAGCAGGTATCACAGCCTCCACGACGGGGCCAACGTCCTGACTTTC	CASRYHSLHDGANVLTF
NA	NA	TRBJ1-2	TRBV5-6	TGTGCCAGCAGCTTGGCTGACTATGGCTACACCTTC	CASSLADYGYTF
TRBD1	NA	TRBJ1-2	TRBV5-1	TGCGCCAGCAGCCCGTTCGACAGGGGGCCTCCCTATGGCTACACCTTC	CASSPFDRGPPYGYTF
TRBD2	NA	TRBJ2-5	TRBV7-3	TGTGCCAGCAGCCCCGGCGGGGGTGGTGAGACCCAGTACTTC	CASSPGGGGETQYF
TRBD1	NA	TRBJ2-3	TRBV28	TGTGCCAGCAGTTTACCCGGGACAGGGTGGGGCACAGATACGCAGTATTTT	CASSLPGTGWGTDTQYF
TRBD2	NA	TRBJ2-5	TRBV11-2	TGTGCCAGCAGCTTGGGAGGCGGCGGGGGGGCCGGTGAGACCCAGTACTTC	CASSLGGGGGAGETQYF